This T cell receptor beta chain was obtained from a study of OX40 agonist ivuxolimab in advanced cancers. Overall study results and limits: There were, on average, more expanded clones in CD8+ T cells than in CD4+.

Clones were read by immunoSEQ multiplex PCR, and TCRdb kept only the in-frame ones, dropping some. Of over 70,000 clones listed, more than 75% are singletons. Points on this clone: What it recognizes is unknown.

CDR1 is SEHNR, CDR2 FQNEAQ, per germline (reference sequence). There are 16 residues in the CDR3. V was cut by 3 bases and J by 0 bases, with 15 bases left in between. The receptor was isolated from an adult with an advanced solid tumor such as melanoma, head and neck, liver or kidney cancer. The sequences come from CD4+ or CD8+ T cells sorted from blood, collected in a trial of the OX40 agonist ivuxolimab. The chain links TRBV7-9 to TRBJ2-7, with a tentative D call TRBD1 (6 bases). The CDR3: CASSLLAGVSSYEQYF. CDR3 nucleotide sequence: TGTGCCAGCAGCTTGCTAGCAGGGGTAAGCTCCTACGAGCAGTACTTC.